Below, 10 T cell receptor beta chains from the same sample are listed, as sequenced in a study of OX40 agonist ivuxolimab in advanced cancers. The assay was immunoSEQ multiplex PCR, and TCRdb's table has in-frame clones only and misses some. The repertoire holds about 42,000 clones, roughly 90% seen once, with roughly 13% in the top ten. The sample here was CD4+ or CD8+ T cells sorted from blood, taken in a trial of the OX40 agonist ivuxolimab. These receptors were collected from an adult with an advanced solid tumor such as melanoma, head and neck, liver or kidney cancer.

The V and J genes are TRBV30 and TRBJ2-5, with D uncertain. V was trimmed by 2 bases and J by 7 bases, leaving 11 bases between them. The length of the CDR3 is 12 residues. CDR1 is GTSNPN, CDR2 SVGIG, per germline (reference sequence). The CDR3 DNA reads as TGTGCCTGGAGTAGACCCGTGGGGACCCAGTACTTC. Translation gives CAWSRPVGTQYF.

V is TRBV6-5 and J is TRBJ2-7; no clear D gene. Germline V gives CDR1 MNHEY, CDR2 SVGAGI. Trimming cost V 4 bases and J 3 bases, with 4 bases left between them. The CDR3 loop spans 11 amino acids. The CDR3 bases are TGTGCCAGCAGTTCAAACTACGAGCAGTACTTC. Protein sequence: CASSSNYEQYF.

The chain employs TRBV11-2 and TRBJ2-3; D uncertain. The CDR3 contains 12 residues. Trimming shortened V by 1 base and J by 4 bases, and 3 bases separated the two germline ends. From germline, CDR1 is SGHAT and CDR2 FQNNGV. The CDR3 DNA follows: TGTGCCAGCAGCTTAGTAGCAGATACGCAGTATTTT. Translating gives CASSLVADTQYF.

The J gene is TRBJ2-3, the V gene TRBV28, with 11 positions matching TRBD2. V gave up 5 bases and J gave up 4 bases; unmatched junction bases: 20. The CDR3 length is 20 residues. Germline V gene lookup returns CDR1 MDHEN and CDR2 SYDVKM. The CDR3 bases are TGTGCCAGCAGTGCGGGTGGGGTTAGCGGGAGGGCCCGTTACGCAGATACGCAGTATTTT. The encoded protein is CASSAGGVSGRARYADTQYF.

The chain carries TRBV7-6 and TRBJ1-4, with 7 bases aligning to TRBD1. CDR3 length: 16 residues. The germline CDR1 and CDR2 sequences are SGHVS and FNYEAQ. With V trimmed by 5 bases and J by 0 bases, 6 bases remained unmatched. For the CDR3, the DNA is TGTGCCAGCAGCGCCTTTACAGGGGCAACTAATGAAAAACTGTTTTTT. It yields the protein CASSAFTGATNEKLFF.

This rearrangement joins TRBV21-1 to TRBJ1-5. TRBV21-1 is designated a pseudogene. CDR3 length: 16 residues. In DNA form, the CDR3 reads TGTGCCAGCAGCACCCCGACGGGTGGAGAAGGTAAGACCCAGCATTTT. Translated, it gives CASSTPTGGEGKTQHF.

The genes are TRBV5-4 and TRBJ1-2; 8 bases match TRBD1. The CDR3 runs 15 residues. With V trimmed by 4 bases and J by 1 base, 6 bases remained unmatched. Germline assignment: CDR1 SGHNT and CDR2 YYREEE (reference sequence). The chain's CDR3 is CASSPRQGNNYGYTF. As DNA, the CDR3 is TGTGCCAGCAGCCCCAGACAGGGGAATAACTATGGCTACACCTTC.

The rearrangement links TRBV11-2 to TRBJ2-5; 9 bases are shared with TRBD1. The germline V gene encodes CDR1 SGHAT and CDR2 FQNNGV. V lost 5 bases, J lost 2 bases, and 6 bases stayed unmatched. CDR3 length equals 15 residues. CDR3 sequence reads: CASSLGTGLQETQYF. DNA for the CDR3: TGTGCCAGCAGCCTGGGGACAGGGTTGCAAGAGACCCAGTACTTC.

The V gene is TRBV6-6, the J gene TRBJ2-7; 11 bases match TRBD1. Germline-derived CDR1 and CDR2 are MNHNY and SVGAGI (reference sequence). The CDR3 sequence is 15 residues long. V was clipped by 6 bases and J by 1 base; unmatched bases: 5. Here the CDR3 DNA reads TGTGCCAGCAGGAGGACAGGGGGCTCATCCTACGAGCAGTACTTC. It yields the protein CASRRTGGSSYEQYF.

This chain joins TRBV28 and TRBJ2-6; perhaps TRBD1 as D (6 bases). V gave up 6 bases and J gave up 0 bases, with 18 bases separating them. Germline V CDR1 and CDR2: MDHEN, SYDVKM. The CDR3 spans 18 residues. CDR3 in DNA: TGTGCCAGCAGACTCAACCAGAGGGGGTTCTCTGGGGCCAACGTCCTGACTTTC. Translation gives CASRLNQRGFSGANVLTF.